The sequence of this T cell receptor beta chain was determined in a study of blood T cell repertoires in COVID-19. The overall study: Specimens from acute and convalescent COVID-19 originated in the United States, Italy and Spain. T cells, B-cell-depleted T cells, or PBMCs provided the cDNA or gDNA that served as material.

Germline V CDR1 and CDR2: SGHVS, FQNEAQ. The CDR3 has 16 amino acids. Trimming shortened V by 4 bases and J by 0 bases, and 13 bases separated the two germline ends. Residents of about two dozen US areas, aged roughly 18 to 95 years, made up the participants. Either two negative PCRs, clearance, or symptom resolution qualified Cohort 3 donors as recovered. Sequenced by immunoSEQ multiplex PCR; TCRdb stores in-frame clones only, minus some. The sample contains approximately 250,000 clones, around 80% of which appear only once. The sequenced sample was PBMCs or T cells enriched from blood (not recorded which). The clonotype comes from a man between 40 and 49 years old who had recovered from COVID-19. The chain has TRBV7-8 and TRBJ1-5; no reliable D call. CDR3 region: CASSSLGGYSNQPQHF. CDR3 in DNA: TGTGCCAGCAGCTCCCTCGGAGGTTATAGCAATCAGCCCCAGCATTTT.